This T cell receptor beta chain was retrieved from a study of metastatic and nonmetastatic thyroid tumors. Across the study: Peripheral blood and tumor or nodule samples from malignant and benign thyroid patients were compared.

Points from the study as a whole: Reported TCR beta diversity, measured in blood and tumor, was significantly higher for malignant thyroid tumors than for benign nodules.

No patient had received any treatment before thyroid surgery. Per the original data handling: Clinicopathological groups differed in CDR3, with these differences serving to build a distant-metastasis classifier for papillary thyroid cancer. TCRdb re-called clones via MiXCR from the PCR reads. The V and J calls come from TCRdb's annotation, not from the publication. Counted here are about 92,000 clones, about 15% occurring once; the ten biggest clones make up about 3.9%. This clone was counted many times. Its antigen is undetermined. The sequence derives from a female donor with papillary thyroid cancer or a benign thyroid nodule (not recorded which). Some clones in this sample may be carry-over from other donors' samples. The sequenced sample was blood.

The CDR3 loop is CASSTLSRTGDEKLFF. CDR3 coding DNA: TGTGCCAGCAGCACCCTTTCAAGGACAGGGGATGAAAAACTGTTTTTT. The chain carries TRBV7-9 and TRBJ1-4, with 9 bases matching TRBD1. The CDR3 is 16 amino acids. CDR1 SEHNR and CDR2 FQNEAQ come from the germline V gene (reference sequence). The junction had 10 bases not matched to a gene; V was cut back by 5 bases and J by 6 bases.